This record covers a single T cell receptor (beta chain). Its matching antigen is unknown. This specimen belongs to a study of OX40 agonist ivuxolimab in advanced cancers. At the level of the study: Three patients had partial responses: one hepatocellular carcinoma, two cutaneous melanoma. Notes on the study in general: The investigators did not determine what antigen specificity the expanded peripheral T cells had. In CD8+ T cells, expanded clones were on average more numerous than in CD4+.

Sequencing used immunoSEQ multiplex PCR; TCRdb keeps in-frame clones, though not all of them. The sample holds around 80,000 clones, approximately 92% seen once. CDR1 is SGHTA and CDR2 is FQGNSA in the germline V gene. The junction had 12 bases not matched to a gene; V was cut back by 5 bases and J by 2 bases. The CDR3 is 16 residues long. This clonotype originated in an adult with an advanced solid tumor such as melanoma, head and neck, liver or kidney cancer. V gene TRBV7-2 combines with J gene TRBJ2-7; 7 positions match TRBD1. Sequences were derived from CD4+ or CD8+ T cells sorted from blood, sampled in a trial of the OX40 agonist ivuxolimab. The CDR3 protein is CASSQTGQVATYEQYF. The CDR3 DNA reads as TGTGCCAGCAGCCAAACAGGACAGGTGGCCACCTACGAGCAGTACTTC.